Listed below are T cell receptor beta chains from one sample, sequenced in a study of technical replicates of blood from a few donors. Sequenced by immunoSEQ multiplex PCR; TCRdb stores in-frame clones only, minus some. The data hold about 100,000 clones, with 96% observed a single time. The sample taken for sequencing was T cells isolated from PBMCs. These TCRs come from a human donor in good health. Each CDR3 is given with its conserved first and last residue. A D gene is named only where the DNA matches it firmly. Size is omitted from some rows. Given values are once, few, many or a class for expanded clones.

TRBV19	TRBD1	TRBJ2-3	.	CASSAGGRGTDTQYF	TGTGCCAGTAGTGCAGGGGGCAGGGGCACAGATACGCAGTATTTT
TRBV6-5	.	TRBJ2-3	.	CASSELSGNTQYF	TGTGCCAGCAGTGAATTATCGGGGAATACGCAGTATTTT
TRBV6-5	TRBD1	TRBJ2-7	.	CASSYSGQAPYEQYF	TGTGCCAGCAGTTACTCCGGACAGGCCCCCTACGAGCAGTACTTC
TRBV9	.	TRBJ2-1	.	CASSVVEGGTSGEQFF	TGTGCCAGCAGCGTAGTCGAGGGAGGCACTTCCGGTGAGCAGTTCTTC
TRBV10-3	.	TRBJ2-1	.	CAISDQDEQFF	TGTGCCATCAGTGATCAGGATGAGCAGTTCTTC
TRBV28	.	TRBJ2-7	.	CASSSLARSYEQYF	TGTGCCAGCAGTTCATTAGCAAGATCCTACGAGCAGTACTTC
TRBV6-5	TRBD1	TRBJ1-3	.	CASSYGTEGNTIYF	TGTGCCAGCAGTTACGGGACAGAGGGAAACACCATATATTTT
TRBV10-2	TRBD2	TRBJ2-1	.	CASSGTSGEQFF	TGCGCCAGCAGCGGGACTAGCGGGGAGCAGTTCTTC
TRBV9	.	TRBJ1-1	.	CASRRGGRDTEAFF	TGTGCCAGCAGGAGGGGGGGGCGGGATACTGAAGCTTTCTTT
TRBV19	TRBD1	TRBJ2-7	.	CASSIAGDRRSYEQYF	TGTGCCAGTAGTATAGCAGGGGACAGAAGATCCTACGAGCAGTACTTC
TRBV7-8	.	TRBJ2-6	.	CASSLPGANVLTF	TGTGCCAGCAGCCTCCCTGGGGCCAACGTCCTGACTTTC
TRBV21-1	.	TRBJ2-4	.	CASIGDSNKNIQYF	TGTGCCAGCATCGGGGACAGCAATAAAAACATTCAGTACTTC
TRBV19	.	TRBJ2-5	.	CASSIGGQPRETQYF	TGTGCCAGTAGTATAGGAGGGCAGCCTCGGGAGACCCAGTACTTC
TRBV27	TRBD1	TRBJ1-4	.	CASRRTDRGLIPPGANEKLFF	TGTGCCAGCAGACGAACGGACAGGGGGCTGATCCCTCCGGGGGCTAATGAAAAACTGTTTTTT
TRBV9	TRBD2	TRBJ2-5	.	CASSVAGTRQRGTQYF	TGTGCCAGCAGCGTAGCCGGGACTAGACAAAGAGGGACCCAGTACTTC
TRBV6-5	.	TRBJ1-2	once	CASRPKLYGYTF	TGTGCCAGCAGACCAAAGCTCTATGGCTACACCTTC
TRBV10-3	.	TRBJ2-7	.	CAISDLYEQYF	TGTGCCATCAGTGACCTCTACGAGCAGTACTTC
TRBV27	TRBD2	TRBJ2-3	.	CASSWSASGTDTQYF	TGTGCCAGCAGCTGGTCGGCTAGCGGAACAGATACGCAGTATTTT
TRBV6-5	.	TRBJ1-4	.	CASSYSRFNEKLFF	TGTGCCAGCAGTTACTCGCGGTTTAATGAAAAACTGTTTTTT
TRBV6-5	TRBD2	TRBJ2-7	.	CASSYSFGTSGYEQYF	TGTGCCAGCAGTTACTCGTTCGGGACTAGCGGCTACGAGCAGTACTTC
TRBV18	.	TRBJ1-1	.	CASSPATGGKSSAEAFF	TGTGCCAGCTCACCAGCGACGGGAGGGAAGAGCTCAGCTGAAGCTTTCTTT
TRBV2	.	TRBJ1-5	.	CASSERRSNQPQHF	TGTGCCAGCAGTGAAAGGAGAAGCAATCAGCCCCAGCATTTT
TRBV11-2	.	TRBJ2-7	.	CASSLAPDTSYEQYF	TGTGCCAGCAGCCTGGCCCCGGACACCTCCTACGAGCAGTACTTC
TRBV2	.	TRBJ2-5	.	CASRIGGAQETQYF	TGTGCCAGCAGGATAGGCGGAGCACAAGAGACCCAGTACTTC
TRBV27	TRBD2	TRBJ2-7	.	CASSGTIRVSGYEQYF	TGTGCCAGCAGCGGGACTATCAGGGTGTCGGGCTACGAGCAGTACTTC
TRBV7-9	TRBD1	TRBJ2-7	.	CASSLGQAVGEQYF	TGTGCCAGCAGCCTAGGACAGGCTGTTGGAGAGCAGTACTTC
TRBV30	TRBD2	TRBJ2-3	.	CAWSSGGPGDTQYF	TGTGCCTGGAGTTCGGGGGGACCTGGAGATACGCAGTATTTT
TRBV6-5	.	TRBJ1-6	.	CASSYQTFVGSPLHF	TGTGCCAGCAGTTACCAGACTTTTGTAGGTTCACCCCTCCACTTT
TRBV19	.	TRBJ2-3	.	CASTAGGSTDTQYF	TGTGCCAGCACTGCCGGGGGAAGCACAGATACGCAGTATTTT
TRBV27	TRBD1	TRBJ2-7	.	CASTRSGDRGREQYF	TGTGCCAGCACTCGTTCCGGGGACAGGGGGCGTGAGCAGTACTTC
TRBV11-3	TRBD2	TRBJ2-7	.	CASSLVAGGHEQYF	TGTGCCAGCAGCTTAGTAGCGGGGGGCCACGAGCAGTACTTC
TRBV28	.	TRBJ2-2	once	CASSQQVTGELFF	TGTGCCAGCAGTCAACAGGTCACCGGGGAGCTGTTTTTT
TRBV9	TRBD2	TRBJ2-7	.	CASSVAASGSFYEQYF	TGTGCCAGCAGCGTAGCGGCTAGCGGGTCATTCTACGAGCAGTACTTC
TRBV29-1	TRBD2	TRBJ2-7	.	CSVEVSGQIYEQYF	TGCAGCGTTGAAGTTAGCGGGCAGATCTACGAGCAGTACTTC
TRBV27	TRBD1	TRBJ2-7	.	CASRKLDRAGGLGQYF	TGTGCCAGCAGGAAGCTGGACAGGGCTGGAGGGCTCGGGCAGTACTTC
TRBV28	.	TRBJ1-4	.	CASSLAPFLFF	TGTGCCAGCAGTTTGGCCCCGTTCCTGTTTTTT
TRBV6-1	TRBD1	TRBJ2-7	.	CASGDRDSYEQYF	TGTGCCAGCGGGGACAGGGATTCCTACGAGCAGTACTTC
TRBV14	TRBD2	TRBJ2-7	.	CASSPGGRSSFSYEQYF	TGTGCCAGCAGCCCGGGAGGTCGGTCATCTTTTTCCTACGAGCAGTACTTC
TRBV4-2	.	TRBJ1-6	.	CASSQVLQGYSPLHF	TGTGCCAGCAGCCAAGTGTTACAGGGTTATTCACCCCTCCACTTT
TRBV7-3	.	TRBJ1-3	.	CASSREAGNTIYF	TGTGCCAGCAGCCGGGAGGCTGGAAACACCATATATTTT
TRBV6-1	.	TRBJ2-1	.	CASSEALRGRGRTRAYNEQFF	TGTGCCAGCAGTGAAGCGCTTCGAGGCAGGGGCAGGACTAGGGCCTACAATGAGCAGTTCTTC